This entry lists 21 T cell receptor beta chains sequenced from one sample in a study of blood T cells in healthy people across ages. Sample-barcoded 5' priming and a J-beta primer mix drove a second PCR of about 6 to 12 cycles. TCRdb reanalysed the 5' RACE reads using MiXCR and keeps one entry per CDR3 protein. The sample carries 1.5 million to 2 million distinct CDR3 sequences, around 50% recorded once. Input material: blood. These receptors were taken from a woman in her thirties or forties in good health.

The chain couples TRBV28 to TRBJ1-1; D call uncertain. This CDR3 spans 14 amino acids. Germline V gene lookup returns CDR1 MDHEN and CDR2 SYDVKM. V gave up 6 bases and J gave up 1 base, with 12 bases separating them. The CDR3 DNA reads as TGTGCCAGCAGGAAATTTTCGGGGAACACTGAAGCTTTCTTT. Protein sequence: CASRKFSGNTEAFF.

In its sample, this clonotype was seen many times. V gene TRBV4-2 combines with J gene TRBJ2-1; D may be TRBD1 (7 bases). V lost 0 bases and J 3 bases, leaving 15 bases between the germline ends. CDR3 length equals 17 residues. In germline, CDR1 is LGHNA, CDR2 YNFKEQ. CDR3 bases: TGTGCCAGCAGCCAAGAATCAGGGGGGACACTCTACAATGAGCAGTTCTTC. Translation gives CASSQESGGTLYNEQFF.

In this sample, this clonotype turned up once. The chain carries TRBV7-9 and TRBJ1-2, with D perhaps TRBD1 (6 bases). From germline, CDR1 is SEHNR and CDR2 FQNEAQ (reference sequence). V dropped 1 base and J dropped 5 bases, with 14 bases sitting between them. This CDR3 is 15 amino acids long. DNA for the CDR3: TGTGCCAGCAGCTTAGAATGGGGACAATTATATGGCTACACCTTC. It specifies CASSLEWGQLYGYTF.

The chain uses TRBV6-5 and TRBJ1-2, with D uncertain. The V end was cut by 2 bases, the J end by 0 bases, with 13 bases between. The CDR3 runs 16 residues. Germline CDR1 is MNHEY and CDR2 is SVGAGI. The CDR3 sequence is CASSYTTHLANYGYTF. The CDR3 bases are TGTGCCAGCAGTTACACGACGCACCTAGCTAACTATGGCTACACCTTC.

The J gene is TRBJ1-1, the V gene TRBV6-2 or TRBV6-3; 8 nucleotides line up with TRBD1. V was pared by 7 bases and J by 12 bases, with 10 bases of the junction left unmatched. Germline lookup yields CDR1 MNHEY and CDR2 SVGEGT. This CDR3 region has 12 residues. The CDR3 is CASNPTGVGTFF. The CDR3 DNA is TGTGCCAGCAATCCGACAGGGGTGGGGACTTTCTTT.

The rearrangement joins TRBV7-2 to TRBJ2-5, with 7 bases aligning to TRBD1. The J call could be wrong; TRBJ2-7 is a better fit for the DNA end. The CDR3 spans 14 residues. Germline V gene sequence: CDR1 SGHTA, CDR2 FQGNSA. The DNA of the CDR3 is TGTGCCAGCAGCTTAGTACGACGGGACAGCGAGCAGTACTTC. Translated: CASSLVRRDSEQYF.

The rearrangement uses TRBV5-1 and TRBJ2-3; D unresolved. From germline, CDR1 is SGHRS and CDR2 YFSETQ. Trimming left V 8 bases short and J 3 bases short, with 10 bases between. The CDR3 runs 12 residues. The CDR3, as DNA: TGCGCCAGTCGATGGGGAACAGATACGCAGTATTTT. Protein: CASRWGTDTQYF.

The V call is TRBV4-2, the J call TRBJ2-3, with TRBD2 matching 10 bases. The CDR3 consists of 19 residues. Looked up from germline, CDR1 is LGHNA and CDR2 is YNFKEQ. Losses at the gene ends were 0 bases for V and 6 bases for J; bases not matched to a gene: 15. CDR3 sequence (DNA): TGTGCCAGCAGCCAAGACTCTACGTCCGGGACTAGCGCGCTGGATACGCAGTATTTT. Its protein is CASSQDSTSGTSALDTQYF.

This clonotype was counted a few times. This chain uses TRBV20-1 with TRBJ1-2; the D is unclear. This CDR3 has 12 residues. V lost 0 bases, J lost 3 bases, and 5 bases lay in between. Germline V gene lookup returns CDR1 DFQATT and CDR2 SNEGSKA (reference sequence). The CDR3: CSARDVYYGYTF. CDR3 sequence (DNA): TGCAGTGCTAGAGATGTGTACTATGGCTACACCTTC.

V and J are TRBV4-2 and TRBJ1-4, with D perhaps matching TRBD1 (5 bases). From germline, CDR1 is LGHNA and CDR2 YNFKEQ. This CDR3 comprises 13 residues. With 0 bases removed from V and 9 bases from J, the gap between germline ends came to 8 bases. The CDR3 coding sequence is TGTGCCAGCAGCCAAGATTGGGGGAAAAAACTGTTTTTT. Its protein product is CASSQDWGKKLFF.

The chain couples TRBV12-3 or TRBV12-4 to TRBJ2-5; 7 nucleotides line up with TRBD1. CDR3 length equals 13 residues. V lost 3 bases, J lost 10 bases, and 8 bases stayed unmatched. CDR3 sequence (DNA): TGTGCCAGCAGTTTCACCGGTACAGGGGACCAGTACTTC. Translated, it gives CASSFTGTGDQYF.

CDR3 residues: CASSRRSTGGINSDTQYF. The CDR3 nucleotides are TGTGCCAGCTCACGACGATCAACAGGGGGCATTAACTCAGATACGCAGTATTTT. The chain is built from TRBV18 and TRBJ2-3, with TRBD1 matching over 9 bases. From germline, CDR1 is KGHSH and CDR2 LQKENI. This CDR3 is 18 amino acids long. Trimming took 4 bases from V and 4 from J; bases not matched to a gene: 15.

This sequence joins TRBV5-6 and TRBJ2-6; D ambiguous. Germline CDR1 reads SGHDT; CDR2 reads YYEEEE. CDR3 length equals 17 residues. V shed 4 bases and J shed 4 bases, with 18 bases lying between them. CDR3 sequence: CASSPLGSPKGANVLTF. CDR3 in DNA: TGTGCCAGCAGCCCCCTAGGTAGTCCCAAAGGGGCCAACGTCCTGACTTTC. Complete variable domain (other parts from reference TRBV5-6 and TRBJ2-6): DAGVTQSPTHLIKTRGQQVTLRCSPKSGHDTVSWYQQALGQGPQFIFQYYEEEERQRGNFPDRFSGHQFPNYSSELNVNALLLGDSALYLCASSPLGSPKGANVLTFGAGSRLTVL.

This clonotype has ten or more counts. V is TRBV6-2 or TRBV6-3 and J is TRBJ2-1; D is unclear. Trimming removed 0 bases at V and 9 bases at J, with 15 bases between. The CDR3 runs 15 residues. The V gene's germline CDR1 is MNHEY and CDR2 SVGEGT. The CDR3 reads CASSYSPPPMGEQFF. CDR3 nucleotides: TGTGCCAGCAGTTACTCGCCCCCTCCCATGGGTGAGCAGTTCTTC.

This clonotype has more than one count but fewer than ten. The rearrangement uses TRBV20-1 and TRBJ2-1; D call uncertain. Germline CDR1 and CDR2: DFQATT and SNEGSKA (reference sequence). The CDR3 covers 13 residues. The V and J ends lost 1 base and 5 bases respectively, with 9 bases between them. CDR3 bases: TGCAGTGCTAGAGTTGATTGGAACAATGAGCAGTTCTTC. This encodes CSARVDWNNEQFF.

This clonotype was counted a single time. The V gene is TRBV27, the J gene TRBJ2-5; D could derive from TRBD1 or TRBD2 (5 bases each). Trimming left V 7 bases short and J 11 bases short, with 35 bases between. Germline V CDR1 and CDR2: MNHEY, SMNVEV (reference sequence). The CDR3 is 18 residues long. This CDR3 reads CASKPILGPKRVDNEQYF. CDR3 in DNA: TGTGCCAGCAAACCGATACTGGGGCCTAAGAGGGTTGACAATGAGCAGTACTTC.

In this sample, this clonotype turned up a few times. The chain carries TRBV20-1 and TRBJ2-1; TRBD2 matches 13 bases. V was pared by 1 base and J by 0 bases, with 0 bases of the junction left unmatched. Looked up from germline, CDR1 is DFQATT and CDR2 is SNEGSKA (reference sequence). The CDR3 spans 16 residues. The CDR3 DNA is TGCAGTGCTAGAGGGACTAGCGGGGGCTCCTACAATGAGCAGTTCTTC. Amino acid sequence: CSARGTSGGSYNEQFF.

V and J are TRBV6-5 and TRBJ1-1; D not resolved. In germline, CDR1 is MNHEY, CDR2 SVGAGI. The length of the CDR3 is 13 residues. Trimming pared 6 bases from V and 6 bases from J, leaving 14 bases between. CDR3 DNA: TGTGCCAGCAGCTATACCCAGCACGCTGAAGCTTTCTTT. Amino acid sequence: CASSYTQHAEAFF.

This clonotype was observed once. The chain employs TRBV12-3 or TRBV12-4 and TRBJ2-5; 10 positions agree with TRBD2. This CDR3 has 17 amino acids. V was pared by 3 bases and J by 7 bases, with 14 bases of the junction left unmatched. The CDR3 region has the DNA TGTGCCAGCAGTTTGCTAGCGGGGGCTATCCAGGGGGGGACCCAGTACTTC. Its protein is CASSLLAGAIQGGTQYF.

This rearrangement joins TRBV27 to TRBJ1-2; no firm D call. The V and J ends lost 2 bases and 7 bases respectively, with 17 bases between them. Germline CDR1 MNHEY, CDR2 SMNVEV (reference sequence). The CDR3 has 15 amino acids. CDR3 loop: CASSLSPRSVFGYTF. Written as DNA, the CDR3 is TGTGCCAGCAGTTTAAGCCCGCGTTCGGTCTTTGGCTACACCTTC.

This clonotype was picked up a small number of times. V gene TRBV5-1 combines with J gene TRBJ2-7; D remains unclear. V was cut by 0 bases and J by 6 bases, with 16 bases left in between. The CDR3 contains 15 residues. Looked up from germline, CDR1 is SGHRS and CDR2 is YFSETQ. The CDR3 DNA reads TGCGCCAGCAGCTTGGGGGCCGGTCTAAGTAGCGAGCAGTACTTC. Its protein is CASSLGAGLSSEQYF.